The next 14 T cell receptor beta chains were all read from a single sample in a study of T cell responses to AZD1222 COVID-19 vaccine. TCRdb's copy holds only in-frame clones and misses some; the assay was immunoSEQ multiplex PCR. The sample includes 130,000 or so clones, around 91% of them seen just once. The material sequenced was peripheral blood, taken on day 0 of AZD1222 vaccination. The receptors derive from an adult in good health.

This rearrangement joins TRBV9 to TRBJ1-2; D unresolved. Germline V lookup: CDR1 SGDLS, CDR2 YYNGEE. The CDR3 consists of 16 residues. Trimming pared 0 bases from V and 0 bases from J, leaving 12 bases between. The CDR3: CASSVDAGATNYGYTF. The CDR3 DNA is TGTGCCAGCAGCGTAGATGCAGGAGCCACTAACTATGGCTACACCTTC.

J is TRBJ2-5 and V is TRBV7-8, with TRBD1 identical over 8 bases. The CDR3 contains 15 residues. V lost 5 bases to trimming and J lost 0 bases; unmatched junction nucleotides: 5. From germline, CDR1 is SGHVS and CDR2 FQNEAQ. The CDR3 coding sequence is TGTGCCAGCAGCCCTCGGGACAGGTACCAAGAGACCCAGTACTTC. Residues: CASSPRDRYQETQYF.

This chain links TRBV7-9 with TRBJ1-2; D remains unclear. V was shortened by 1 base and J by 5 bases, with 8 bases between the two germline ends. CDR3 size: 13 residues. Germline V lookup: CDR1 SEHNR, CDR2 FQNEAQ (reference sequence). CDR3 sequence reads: CASSLESYYGYTF. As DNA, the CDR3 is TGTGCCAGCAGCTTAGAGTCATATTATGGCTACACCTTC.

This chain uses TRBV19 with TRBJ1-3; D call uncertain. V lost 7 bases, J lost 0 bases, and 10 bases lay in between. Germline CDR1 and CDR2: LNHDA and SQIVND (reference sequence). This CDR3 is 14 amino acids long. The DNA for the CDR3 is TGTGCCAGTATGCGGGCGTACTCTGGAAACACCATATATTTT. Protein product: CASMRAYSGNTIYF.

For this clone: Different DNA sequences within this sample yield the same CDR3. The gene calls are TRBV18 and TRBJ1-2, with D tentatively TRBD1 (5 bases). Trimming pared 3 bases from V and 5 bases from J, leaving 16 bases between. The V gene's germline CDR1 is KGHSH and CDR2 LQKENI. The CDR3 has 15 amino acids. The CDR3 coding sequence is TGTGCCAGCTCACCCGCCGCGGGGGTAGAATATGGCTACACCTTC. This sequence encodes CASSPAAGVEYGYTF.

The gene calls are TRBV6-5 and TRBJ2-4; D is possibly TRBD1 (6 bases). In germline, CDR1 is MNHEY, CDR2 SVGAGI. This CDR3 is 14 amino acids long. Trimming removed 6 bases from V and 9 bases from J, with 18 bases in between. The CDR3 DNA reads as TGTGCCAGCAGCCCCACAGGGACGATTGTCATTCAGTACTTC. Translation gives CASSPTGTIVIQYF.

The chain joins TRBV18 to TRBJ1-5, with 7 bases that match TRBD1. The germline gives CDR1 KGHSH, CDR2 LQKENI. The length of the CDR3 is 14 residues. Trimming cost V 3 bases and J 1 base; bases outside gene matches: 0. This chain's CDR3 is CASSPGQSNQPQHF. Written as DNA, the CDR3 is TGTGCCAGCTCACCGGGACAGAGCAATCAGCCCCAGCATTTT.

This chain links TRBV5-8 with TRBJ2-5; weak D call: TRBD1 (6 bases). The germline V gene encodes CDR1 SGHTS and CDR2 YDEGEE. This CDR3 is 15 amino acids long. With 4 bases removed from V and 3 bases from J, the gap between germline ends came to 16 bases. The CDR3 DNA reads TGTGCCAGCAGCCCGACAGGTTCTCGGGAAGAGACCCAGTACTTC. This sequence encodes CASSPTGSREETQYF.

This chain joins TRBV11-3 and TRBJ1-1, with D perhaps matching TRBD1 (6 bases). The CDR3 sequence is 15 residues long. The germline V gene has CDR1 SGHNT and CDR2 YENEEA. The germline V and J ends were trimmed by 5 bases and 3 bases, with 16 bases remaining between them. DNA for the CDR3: TGTGCCAGCAGCCCCTCGGGACACCTAGACACTGAAGCTTTCTTT. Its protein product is CASSPSGHLDTEAFF.

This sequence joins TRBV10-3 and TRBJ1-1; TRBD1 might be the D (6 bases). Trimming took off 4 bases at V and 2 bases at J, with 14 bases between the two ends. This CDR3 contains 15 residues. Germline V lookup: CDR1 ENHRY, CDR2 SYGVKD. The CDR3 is CAISAGGRGNTEAFF. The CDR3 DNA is TGTGCCATCAGTGCCGGCGGCAGGGGAAACACTGAAGCTTTCTTT.

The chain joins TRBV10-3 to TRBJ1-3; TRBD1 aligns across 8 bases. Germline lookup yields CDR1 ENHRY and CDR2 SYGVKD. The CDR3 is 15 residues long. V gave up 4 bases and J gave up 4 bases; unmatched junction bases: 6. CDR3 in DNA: TGTGCCATCAGTGGGGGGCAGGGGGCCGGAAACACCATATATTTT. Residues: CAISGGQGAGNTIYF.

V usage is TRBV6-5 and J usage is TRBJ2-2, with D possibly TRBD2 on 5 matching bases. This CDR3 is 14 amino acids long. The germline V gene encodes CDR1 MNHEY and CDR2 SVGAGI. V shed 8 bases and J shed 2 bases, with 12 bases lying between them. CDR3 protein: CASAGQINTGELFF. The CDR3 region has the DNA TGTGCCAGCGCGGGTCAAATAAACACCGGGGAGCTGTTTTTT.

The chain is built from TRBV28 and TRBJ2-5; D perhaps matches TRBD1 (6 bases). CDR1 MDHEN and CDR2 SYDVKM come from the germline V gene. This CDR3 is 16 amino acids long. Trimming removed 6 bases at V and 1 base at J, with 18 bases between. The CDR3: CASRQSTGTGQETQYF. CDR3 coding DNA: TGTGCCAGCAGGCAATCGACAGGAACGGGCCAAGAGACCCAGTACTTC. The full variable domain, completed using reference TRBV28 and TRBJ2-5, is DVKVTQSSRYLVKRTGEKVFLECVQDMDHENMFWYRQDPGLGLRLIYFSYDVKMKEKGDIPEGYSVSREKKERFSLILESASTNQTSMYLCASRQSTGTGQETQYFGPGTRLLVL.

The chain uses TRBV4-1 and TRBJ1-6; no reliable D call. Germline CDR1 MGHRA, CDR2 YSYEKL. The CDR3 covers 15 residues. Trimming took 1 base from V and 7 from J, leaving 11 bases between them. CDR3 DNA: TGCGCCAGCAGCCAAGTCTACAGCTTGAATTCACCCCTCCACTTT. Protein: CASSQVYSLNSPLHF.